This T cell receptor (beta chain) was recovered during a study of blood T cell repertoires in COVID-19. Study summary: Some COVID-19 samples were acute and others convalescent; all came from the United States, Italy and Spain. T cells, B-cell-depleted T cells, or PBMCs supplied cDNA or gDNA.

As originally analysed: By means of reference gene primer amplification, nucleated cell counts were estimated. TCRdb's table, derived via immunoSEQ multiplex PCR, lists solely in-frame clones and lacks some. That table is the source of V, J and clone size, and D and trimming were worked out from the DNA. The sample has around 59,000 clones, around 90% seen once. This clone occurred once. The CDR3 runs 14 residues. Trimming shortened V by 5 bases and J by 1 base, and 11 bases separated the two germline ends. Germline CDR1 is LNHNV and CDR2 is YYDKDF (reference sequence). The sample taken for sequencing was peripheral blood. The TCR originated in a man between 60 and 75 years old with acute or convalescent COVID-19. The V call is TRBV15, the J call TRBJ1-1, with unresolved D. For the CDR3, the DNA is TGTGCCACCAGCGCCGGAGGTGGGAACACTGAAGCTTTCTTT. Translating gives CATSAGGGNTEAFF.